This record looks at one TCR beta chain sequence and its context. Distinct nucleotide sequences in the sample also encode this CDR3. This specimen belongs to a study of blood T cell repertoires in COVID-19. Under the authors' procedure: Estimated nucleated cell counts came from reference gene primer amplification. Generated by immunoSEQ multiplex PCR, the TCRdb table keeps only in-frame clones and is missing some. D and trimming come from the DNA, and the V and J calls and clone size come from that table. The sample includes about 380,000 clones, more than 65% of them seen just once. V lost 2 bases and J 1 base, leaving 3 bases between the germline ends. Germline lookup yields CDR1 KGHSH and CDR2 LQKENI. The CDR3 runs 13 residues.

This rearrangement joins TRBV18 to TRBJ2-1; D gene ambiguous. The sequence was obtained from a human donor with acute or convalescent COVID-19. The donor label of this sample is uncertain. The material sequenced was peripheral blood. The CDR3: CASSPISYNEQFF. CDR3 nucleotides: TGTGCCAGCTCACCAATATCCTACAATGAGCAGTTCTTC.